What follows are 19 T cell receptor beta chains derived from one specimen sequenced in a study of technical replicates of blood from a handful of donors. Sequencing used immunoSEQ multiplex PCR; TCRdb keeps in-frame clones, though not all of them. In the table there are tens of thousands of clones, over 90% of which are singletons. The source material was T cells isolated from PBMCs. These receptors all come from a human donor in good health.

J is TRBJ1-5 and V is TRBV7-9, with 8 bases that match TRBD1. In germline, CDR1 is SEHNR, CDR2 FQNEAQ (reference sequence). Losses at the gene ends were 5 bases for V and 5 bases for J; bases not matched to a gene: 2. CDR3 length equals 13 residues. CDR3 DNA: TGTGCCAGCAGCCTACAGGGGGATCAGCCCCAGCATTTT. This translates into CASSLQGDQPQHF.

The gene calls are TRBV30 and TRBJ1-1; D is uncertain. Trimming shortened V by 0 bases and J by 4 bases, and 9 bases separated the two germline ends. CDR3 length: 13 residues. CDR1 GTSNPN and CDR2 SVGIG come from the germline V gene (reference sequence). The CDR3 DNA reads TGTGCCTGGAGTGTTAGTGATACCACTGAAGCTTTCTTT. It is translated as CAWSVSDTTEAFF.

The chain links TRBV5-8 to TRBJ1-2; 8 bases are a match to TRBD1. After removal of 0 bases from V and 2 bases from J, the junction contained 0 bases not matched to a gene. Germline V gives CDR1 SGHTS, CDR2 YDEGEE. The CDR3 is 14 amino acids. The CDR3 loop is CASSLGQGNYGYTF. CDR3 nucleotide sequence: TGTGCCAGCAGCTTGGGACAGGGGAACTATGGCTACACCTTC.

The rearrangement uses TRBV7-3 and TRBJ2-1; 13 bases map to TRBD2. Germline V gene lookup returns CDR1 SGHTA and CDR2 FQGTGA. V trimming: 1 base; J trimming: 7 bases; junction bases outside the gene matches: 7. CDR3 length: 17 residues. The CDR3 reads CASSLRTSGSQRNEQFF. CDR3 coding DNA: TGTGCCAGCAGCTTAAGGACTAGCGGGAGCCAAAGGAATGAGCAGTTCTTC.

This clone was picked up a small number of times. J is TRBJ2-1 and V is TRBV19, with TRBD1 identical over 10 bases. The germline V gene encodes CDR1 LNHDA and CDR2 SQIVND (reference sequence). The CDR3 consists of 16 residues. V dropped 4 bases and J dropped 4; count of bases not matched to a gene: 7. The CDR3 sequence is CASSRQGAGAYNEQFF. The DNA for the CDR3 is TGTGCCAGTAGTAGACAGGGGGCAGGGGCTTACAATGAGCAGTTCTTC.

This chain joins TRBV5-1 and TRBJ2-2; 8 bases match TRBD2. V was clipped by 5 bases and J by 7 bases; unmatched bases: 13. The CDR3 contains 16 residues. Germline loops: CDR1 SGHRS, CDR2 YFSETQ. As DNA, the CDR3 is TGCGCCAGCAGTTCTAGCGGGCCGGCCGTGGGCGGGGAGCTGTTTTTT. It translates to CASSSSGPAVGGELFF.

The rearrangement uses TRBV6-1 and TRBJ2-6; 7 bases agree with TRBD1. Germline loops: CDR1 MNHNS, CDR2 SASEGT. Trimming cost V 7 bases and J 2 bases; bases outside gene matches: 2. There are 14 residues in the CDR3. CDR3 coding DNA: TGTGCCAGCACACAGGGGCCTGGGGCCAACGTCCTGACTTTC. Its protein product is CASTQGPGANVLTF.

This sequence joins TRBV9 and TRBJ1-4, with a weak D call TRBD1 (5 bases). V lost 3 bases and J lost 8, with 14 bases in between. The CDR3 runs 14 residues. Germline CDR1 is SGDLS and CDR2 is YYNGEE. CDR3 bases: TGTGCCAGCAGCGCCTCAGGGATACAAGAAAAACTGTTTTTT. It specifies CASSASGIQEKLFF.

The rearrangement joins TRBV30 to TRBJ2-1; D may be TRBD2 (6 bases). Germline CDR1 is GTSNPN and CDR2 is SVGIG (reference sequence). The CDR3 contains 15 residues. V lost 0 bases, J lost 2 bases, and 11 bases lay in between. CDR3: CAWSVGLRPYNEQFF. The CDR3 coding sequence is TGTGCCTGGAGTGTGGGACTTCGCCCCTACAATGAGCAGTTCTTC.

This chain connects TRBV2 to TRBJ2-4, with D possibly being TRBD2 (5 bases). The CDR3 is 15 residues long. CDR1 SNHLY and CDR2 FYNNEI come from the germline V gene. V gave up 3 bases and J gave up 0 bases, with 9 bases separating them. The CDR3 nucleotides read TGTGCCAGCAGTGACCTAGAGGGAGCCAAAAACATTCAGTACTTC. This codes for CASSDLEGAKNIQYF.

This chain connects TRBV2 to TRBJ2-5, with 8 bases identical to TRBD2. V lost 7 bases to trimming and J lost 0 bases; unmatched junction nucleotides: 7. CDR3 length: 15 residues. Germline V lookup: CDR1 SNHLY, CDR2 FYNNEI. The CDR3 is CASTGTSPYQETQYF. CDR3 nucleotides: TGTGCCAGCACCGGGACTAGTCCGTACCAAGAGACCCAGTACTTC.

The chain couples TRBV27 to TRBJ2-5; 9 nucleotides align to TRBD2. The CDR3 sequence is 17 residues long. CDR1 MNHEY and CDR2 SMNVEV come from the germline V gene (reference sequence). The V and J ends lost 2 bases and 4 bases, in that order; junction bases with no gene match: 11. CDR3 loop: CASSLRASGDYGETQYF. The CDR3 nucleotides are TGTGCCAGCAGTTTAAGGGCTAGCGGGGACTATGGAGAGACCCAGTACTTC.

This chain connects TRBV20-1 to TRBJ2-1, with a possible D match to TRBD1 (5 bases). CDR3 length: 11 amino acids. Per germline, CDR1 DFQATT and CDR2 SNEGSKA (reference sequence). V shed 6 bases and J shed 7 bases, with 10 bases lying between them. The CDR3 DNA follows: TGCAGTGCCAAAGGGGAAAATGAGCAGTTCTTC. This gives the protein CSAKGENEQFF.

The J gene is TRBJ1-2, the V gene TRBV19; D possibly corresponds to TRBD1 (5 bases). V gave up 5 bases and J gave up 0 bases, with 10 bases separating them. Germline CDR1 is LNHDA and CDR2 is SQIVND (reference sequence). The CDR3 runs to 14 residues. The CDR3 DNA reads TGTGCCAGTAGTTCGACAGTTTCTAACTATGGCTACACCTTC. Translated: CASSSTVSNYGYTF. The full variable domain, rest sourced from reference TRBV19 and TRBJ1-2, is DGGITQSPKYLFRKEGQNVTLSCEQNLNHDAMYWYRQDPGQGLRLIYYSQIVNDFQKGDIAEGYSVSREKKESFPLTVTSAQKNPTAFYLCASSSTVSNYGYTFGSGTRLTVV.

The V gene is TRBV7-2, the J gene TRBJ2-6, with 9 positions matching TRBD1. Germline V gene lookup returns CDR1 SGHTA and CDR2 FQGNSA. CDR3 length: 17 residues. After removal of 5 bases from V and 2 bases from J, the junction contained 7 bases not matched to a gene. CDR3 bases: TGTGCCAGCAGCCCCGGGACAGGGAATCCTGGGGCCAACGTCCTGACTTTC. As protein: CASSPGTGNPGANVLTF.

CDR3 in amino acids: CASSTVREKAFF. The CDR3, as DNA: TGTGCCAGCAGCACTGTGAGGGAGAAAGCTTTCTTT. The chain is built from TRBV7-8 and TRBJ1-1; no clear D gene. The CDR3 is 12 amino acids. Trimming removed 5 bases from V and 9 bases from J, with 13 bases in between. Germline assignment: CDR1 SGHVS and CDR2 FQNEAQ.

The V gene is TRBV19, the J gene TRBJ2-1, with D perhaps TRBD1 (6 bases). Germline assignment: CDR1 LNHDA and CDR2 SQIVND (reference sequence). The germline V and J ends were trimmed by 1 base and 10 bases, with 8 bases remaining between them. This CDR3 comprises 12 residues. The CDR3 loop is CASSIGGTEQFF. CDR3 bases: TGTGCCAGTAGTATAGGTGGGACAGAGCAGTTCTTC.

V and J are TRBV10-3 and TRBJ2-3, with TRBD2 identical over 12 bases. V gave up 2 bases and J gave up 5 bases; unmatched junction bases: 2. This CDR3 spans 15 amino acids. The germline gives CDR1 ENHRY, CDR2 SYGVKD. The CDR3 region is CAISETSGRIDTQYF. CDR3 in DNA: TGTGCCATCAGTGAGACTAGCGGGAGGATAGATACGCAGTATTTT.

This CDR3 is CASSTTGSDQPQHF. The CDR3 DNA is TGTGCCAGCAGTACGACAGGGTCCGATCAGCCCCAGCATTTT. The chain employs TRBV6-1 and TRBJ1-5, with 7 positions matching TRBD1. Germline V lookup: CDR1 MNHNS, CDR2 SASEGT. The CDR3 runs 14 residues. V was pared by 5 bases and J by 5 bases, with 6 bases of the junction left unmatched.